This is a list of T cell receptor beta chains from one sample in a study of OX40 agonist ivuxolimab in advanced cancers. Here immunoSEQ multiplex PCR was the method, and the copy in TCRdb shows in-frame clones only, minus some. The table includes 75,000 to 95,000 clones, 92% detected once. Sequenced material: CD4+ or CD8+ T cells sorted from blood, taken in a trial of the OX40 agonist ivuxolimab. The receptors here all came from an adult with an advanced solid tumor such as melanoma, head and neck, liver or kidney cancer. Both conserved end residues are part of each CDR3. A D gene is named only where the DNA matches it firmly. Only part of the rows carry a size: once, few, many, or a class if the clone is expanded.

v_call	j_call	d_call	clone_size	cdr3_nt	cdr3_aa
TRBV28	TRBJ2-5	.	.	TGTGCCAGCAGTTCCGGGACATTGGGAACACCAGCAGAGACCCAGTACTTC	CASSSGTLGTPAETQYF
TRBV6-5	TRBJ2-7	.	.	TGTGCCAGCAGCAGCGGACAGCCTTTGACCTACGAGCAGTACTTC	CASSSGQPLTYEQYF
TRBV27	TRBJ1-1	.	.	TGTGCCAGCAGCTTAAATCAAATAGTCGGGAACACTGAAGCTTTCTTT	CASSLNQIVGNTEAFF
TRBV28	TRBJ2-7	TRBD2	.	TGTGCCAGCAGTAGGACTAGCGGGAGCTACGAGCAGTACTTC	CASSRTSGSYEQYF
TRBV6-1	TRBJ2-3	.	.	TGTGCCAGCAGTGAGCGGATCGGGAGCACAGATACGCAGTATTTT	CASSERIGSTDTQYF
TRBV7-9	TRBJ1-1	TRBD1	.	TGTGCCAGCAGCTCGACAGGGCTCGGCACTGAAGCTTTCTTT	CASSSTGLGTEAFF
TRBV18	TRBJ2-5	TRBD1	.	TGTGCCAGCTCACCTAGGGACAGGGGTGGAGAGACCCAGTACTTC	CASSPRDRGGETQYF
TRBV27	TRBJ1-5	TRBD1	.	TGTGCCAGCAGTCCGGGACAGGGTTTGGAACGCAATCAGCCCCAGCATTTT	CASSPGQGLERNQPQHF
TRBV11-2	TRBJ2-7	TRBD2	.	TGTGCCAGCAGCCCCCCCCGGGCTAGCGGAATCTACTCCTACGAGCAGTACTTC	CASSPPRASGIYSYEQYF
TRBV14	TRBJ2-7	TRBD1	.	TGTGCCAGCAGCCCGCGAAGGGGGACAGGGGGCGCGTACGAGCAGTACTTC	CASSPRRGTGGAYEQYF
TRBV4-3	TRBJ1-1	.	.	TGCGCCAGCAGCCAAGAGGGGGCACGGAACACTGAAGCTTTCTTT	CASSQEGARNTEAFF
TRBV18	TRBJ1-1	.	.	TGTGCCAGCTCTACCTCAGGGAACACTGAAGCTTTCTTT	CASSTSGNTEAFF
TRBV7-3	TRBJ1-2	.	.	TGTGCCAGCAGCTTAGGACTCGGGAGAGGCTACACCTTC	CASSLGLGRGYTF
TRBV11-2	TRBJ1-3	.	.	TGTGCCAGCAGCCCATGGGCGTTCCGAAAAATCTCTGGAAACACCATATATTTT	CASSPWAFRKISGNTIYF
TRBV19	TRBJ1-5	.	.	TGTGCCAGTAGCCTCAATAGGGACGAGCCCCAGCATTTT	CASSLNRDEPQHF
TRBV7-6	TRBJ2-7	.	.	TGTGCCAGCAGTCCCGGACAGCCCCCATACGAGCAGTACTTC	CASSPGQPPYEQYF
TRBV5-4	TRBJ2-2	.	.	TGTGCCAGCAGCTTGGATCCGGATAACACCGGGGAGCTGTTTTTT	CASSLDPDNTGELFF
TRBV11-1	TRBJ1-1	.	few	TGTGCCAGCAGCTTAAGTCGGTTCACTGAAGCTTTCTTT	CASSLSRFTEAFF
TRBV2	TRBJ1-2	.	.	TGTGCCAGTAGAGTAGACTATGGCTACACCTTC	CASRVDYGYTF
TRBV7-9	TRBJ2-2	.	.	TGTGCCAGCAGCCTAAACTCGGGCGGGGAGCTGTTTTTT	CASSLNSGGELFF
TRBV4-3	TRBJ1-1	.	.	TGCGCCAGCAGCCTCTCCGTGGGGGTGAGCACTGAAGCTTTCTTT	CASSLSVGVSTEAFF
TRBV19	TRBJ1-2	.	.	TGTGCCACCGCCCCCGGACAAAGATTTAACTATGGCTACACCTTC	CATAPGQRFNYGYTF
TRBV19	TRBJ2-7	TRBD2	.	TGTGCCACTACGACTAGCGGGAGTCCCTACGAGCAGTACTTC	CATTTSGSPYEQYF
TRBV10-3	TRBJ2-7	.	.	TGTGCCATCAGTGGAGGACGGGGGGCAGTCTACGAGCAGTACTTC	CAISGGRGAVYEQYF
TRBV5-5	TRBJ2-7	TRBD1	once	TGTGCCAGCAGCATGGACAGGGGGAACGAGCAGTACTTC	CASSMDRGNEQYF
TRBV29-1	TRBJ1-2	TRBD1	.	TGCAGCGTTGGATTGACAGGGGGAGGCTACACCTTC	CSVGLTGGGYTF
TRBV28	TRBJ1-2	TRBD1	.	TGTGCCAGCTCATACGAAAGGAACAGGGACAGTACCTTC	CASSYERNRDSTF
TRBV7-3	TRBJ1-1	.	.	TGTGCCAGCAGCTTAAACCCCCCAGGCGGGGGGGGCCAAGCTTTCTTT	CASSLNPPGGGGQAFF
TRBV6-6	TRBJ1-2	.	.	TGTGCCAGCAGTCCCGGGACGAACTATGGCTACACCTTC	CASSPGTNYGYTF
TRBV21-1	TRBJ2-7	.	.	TGTGCCAGCAGCAAAAAGGACAGCTCGGAGTACTTC	CASSKKDSSEYF
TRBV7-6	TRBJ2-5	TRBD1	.	TGTGCCAGCAGCTTAGGGACAGGGGGCAACCAGTACTTC	CASSLGTGGNQYF
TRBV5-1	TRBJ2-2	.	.	TGCGCCAGCAGCTTGGCCGGGGTGCTGAACACCGGGGAGCTGTTTTTT	CASSLAGVLNTGELFF
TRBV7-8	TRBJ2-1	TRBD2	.	TGTGCCAGCAGCCAAACCCCTTGGGGGTCGGGAGGATCTGAGCAGTTCTTC	CASSQTPWGSGGSEQFF
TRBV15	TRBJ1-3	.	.	TGTGCCACCAGCAGAGGTGGAGAAGGAAACACCATATATTTT	CATSRGGEGNTIYF
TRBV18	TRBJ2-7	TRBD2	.	TGTGCCAGCTCACCTGCCGGGACTAGCGGCGAGCAGTACTTC	CASSPAGTSGEQYF
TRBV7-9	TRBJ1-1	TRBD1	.	TGTGCCAGCACCATACAGGGGCGTGATACTGAAGCTTTCTTT	CASTIQGRDTEAFF
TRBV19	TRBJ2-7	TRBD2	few	TGTGCCAGTAGTATGACTAGCGGGAGCTACGAGCAGTACTTC	CASSMTSGSYEQYF
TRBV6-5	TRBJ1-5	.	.	TGTGCCAGCAGTTACGACGGGGGCAATCAGCCCCAGCATTTT	CASSYDGGNQPQHF
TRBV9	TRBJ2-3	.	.	TGTGCCAGCAGCGTAGTCGGGGCTGCAGATACGCAGTATTTT	CASSVVGAADTQYF
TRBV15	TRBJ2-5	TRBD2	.	TGTGCCACCAGCAGAGGAAGCGGGAGGGTTTGGCAAGAGACCCAGTACTTC	CATSRGSGRVWQETQYF
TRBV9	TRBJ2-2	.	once	TGTGCCAGCAGCGTAGACCCGGGACGAGAGACCGGGGAGCTGTTTTTT	CASSVDPGRETGELFF